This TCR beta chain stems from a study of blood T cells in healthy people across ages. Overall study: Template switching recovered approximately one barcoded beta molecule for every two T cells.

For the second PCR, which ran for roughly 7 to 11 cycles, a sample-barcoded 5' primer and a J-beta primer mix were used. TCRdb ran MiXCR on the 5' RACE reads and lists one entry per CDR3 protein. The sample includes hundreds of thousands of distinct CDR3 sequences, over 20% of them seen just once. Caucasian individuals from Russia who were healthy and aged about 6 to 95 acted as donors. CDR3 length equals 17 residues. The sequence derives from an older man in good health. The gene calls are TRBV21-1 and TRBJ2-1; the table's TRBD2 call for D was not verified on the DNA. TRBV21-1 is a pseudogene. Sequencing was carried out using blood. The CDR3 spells CASPPGTSGSSYNEQFF. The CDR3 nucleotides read TGTGCCTCACCACCGGGGACTAGCGGGAGTTCCTACAATGAGCAGTTCTTC.